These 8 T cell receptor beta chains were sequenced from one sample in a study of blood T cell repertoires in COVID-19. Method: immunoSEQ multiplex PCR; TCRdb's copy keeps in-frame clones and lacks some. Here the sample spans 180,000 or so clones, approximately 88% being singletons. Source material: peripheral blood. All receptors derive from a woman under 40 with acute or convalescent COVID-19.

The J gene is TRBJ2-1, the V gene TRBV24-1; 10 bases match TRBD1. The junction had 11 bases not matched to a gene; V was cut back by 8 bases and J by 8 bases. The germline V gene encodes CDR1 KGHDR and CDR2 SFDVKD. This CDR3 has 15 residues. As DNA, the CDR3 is TGTGCCACCAACCCCGGGACAGGGGCGTCTCATGAGCAGTTCTTC. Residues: CATNPGTGASHEQFF.

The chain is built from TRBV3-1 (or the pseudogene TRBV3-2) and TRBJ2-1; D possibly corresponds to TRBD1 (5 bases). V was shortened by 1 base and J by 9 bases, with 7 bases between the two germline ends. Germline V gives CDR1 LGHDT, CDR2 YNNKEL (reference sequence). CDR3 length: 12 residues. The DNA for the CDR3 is TGTGCCAGCAGCCAAGGCCAGGGTGAGCAGTTCTTC. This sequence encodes CASSQGQGEQFF.

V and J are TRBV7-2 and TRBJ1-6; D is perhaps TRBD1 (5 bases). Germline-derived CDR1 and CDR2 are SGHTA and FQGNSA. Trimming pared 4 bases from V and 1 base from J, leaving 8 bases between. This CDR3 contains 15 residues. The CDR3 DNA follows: TGTGCCAGCAGCTCCAGGGTTTCCTATAATTCACCCCTCCACTTT. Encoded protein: CASSSRVSYNSPLHF.

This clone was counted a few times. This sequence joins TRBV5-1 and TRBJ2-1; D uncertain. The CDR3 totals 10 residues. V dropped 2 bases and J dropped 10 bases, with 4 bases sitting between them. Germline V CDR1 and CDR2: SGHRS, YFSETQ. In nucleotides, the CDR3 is TGCGCCAGCAGCTTTCTCGAGCAGTTCTTC. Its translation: CASSFLEQFF.

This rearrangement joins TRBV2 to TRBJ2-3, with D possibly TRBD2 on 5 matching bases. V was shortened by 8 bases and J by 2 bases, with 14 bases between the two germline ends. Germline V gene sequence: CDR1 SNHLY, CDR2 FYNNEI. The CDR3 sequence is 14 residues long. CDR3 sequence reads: CASLRGVPTDTQYF. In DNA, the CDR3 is TGTGCCAGCCTCCGGGGAGTCCCCACAGATACGCAGTATTTT.

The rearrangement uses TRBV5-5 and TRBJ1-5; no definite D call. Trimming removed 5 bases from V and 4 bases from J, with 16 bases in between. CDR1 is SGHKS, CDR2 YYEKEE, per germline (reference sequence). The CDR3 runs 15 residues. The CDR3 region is CASSLLWSLNQPQHF. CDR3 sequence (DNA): TGTGCCAGCAGTTTGCTTTGGAGTTTGAATCAGCCCCAGCATTTT.

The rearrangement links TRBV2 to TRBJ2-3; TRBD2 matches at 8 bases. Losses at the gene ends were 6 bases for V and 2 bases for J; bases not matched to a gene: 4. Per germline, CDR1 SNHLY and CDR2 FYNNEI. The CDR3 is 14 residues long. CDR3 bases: TGTGCCAGCAGCGGCGGACTAGCCACAGATACGCAGTATTTT. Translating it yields CASSGGLATDTQYF.

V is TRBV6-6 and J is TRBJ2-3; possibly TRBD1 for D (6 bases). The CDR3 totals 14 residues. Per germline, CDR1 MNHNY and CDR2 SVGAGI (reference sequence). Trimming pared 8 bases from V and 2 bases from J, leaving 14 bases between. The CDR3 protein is CASAPGHITDTQYF. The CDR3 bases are TGTGCCAGCGCTCCGGGACATATCACAGATACGCAGTATTTT.